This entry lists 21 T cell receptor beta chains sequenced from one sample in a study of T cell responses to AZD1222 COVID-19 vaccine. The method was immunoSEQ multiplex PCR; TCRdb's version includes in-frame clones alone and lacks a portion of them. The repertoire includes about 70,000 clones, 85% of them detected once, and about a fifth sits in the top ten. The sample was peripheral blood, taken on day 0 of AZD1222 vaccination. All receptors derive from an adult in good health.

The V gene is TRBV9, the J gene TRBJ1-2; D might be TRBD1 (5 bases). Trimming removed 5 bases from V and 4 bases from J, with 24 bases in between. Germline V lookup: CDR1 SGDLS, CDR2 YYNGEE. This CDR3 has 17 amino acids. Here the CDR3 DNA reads TGTGCCAGCAGTGGGATCGGGGGAGTCAAGTCTCTCTATGGCTACACCTTC. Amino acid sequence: CASSGIGGVKSLYGYTF.

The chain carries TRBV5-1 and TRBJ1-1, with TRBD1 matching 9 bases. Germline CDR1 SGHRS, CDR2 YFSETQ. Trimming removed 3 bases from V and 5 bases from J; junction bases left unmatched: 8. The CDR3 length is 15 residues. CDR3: CASSSDGQGRTEAFF. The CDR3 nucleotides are TGCGCCAGCAGCTCCGACGGACAGGGGAGGACTGAAGCTTTCTTT.

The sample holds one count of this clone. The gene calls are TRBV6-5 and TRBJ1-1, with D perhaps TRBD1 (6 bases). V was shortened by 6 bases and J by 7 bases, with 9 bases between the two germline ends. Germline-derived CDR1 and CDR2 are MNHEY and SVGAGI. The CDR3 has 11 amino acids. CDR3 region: CASRLQGEAFF. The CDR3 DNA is TGTGCCAGCAGATTACAGGGTGAAGCTTTCTTT.

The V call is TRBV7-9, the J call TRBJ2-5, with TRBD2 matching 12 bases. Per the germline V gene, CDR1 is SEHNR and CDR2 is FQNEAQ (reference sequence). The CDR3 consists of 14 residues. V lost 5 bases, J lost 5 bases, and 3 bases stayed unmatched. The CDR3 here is CASSASGRVETQYF. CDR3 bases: TGTGCCAGCAGCGCTAGCGGGAGGGTGGAGACCCAGTACTTC.

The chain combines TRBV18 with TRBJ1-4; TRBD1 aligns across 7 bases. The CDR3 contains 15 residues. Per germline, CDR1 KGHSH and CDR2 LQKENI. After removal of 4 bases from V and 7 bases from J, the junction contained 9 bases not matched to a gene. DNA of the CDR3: TGTGCCAGCTCACACGAAAGGGGGCGCGGTGAAAAACTGTTTTTT. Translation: CASSHERGRGEKLFF.

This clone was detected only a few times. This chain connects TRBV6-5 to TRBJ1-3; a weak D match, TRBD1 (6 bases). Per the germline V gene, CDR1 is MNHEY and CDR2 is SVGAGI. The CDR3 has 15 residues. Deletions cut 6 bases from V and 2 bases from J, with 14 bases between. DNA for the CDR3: TGTGCCAGCAGCATAGGGACAACGACTGGAAACACCATATATTTT. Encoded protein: CASSIGTTTGNTIYF.

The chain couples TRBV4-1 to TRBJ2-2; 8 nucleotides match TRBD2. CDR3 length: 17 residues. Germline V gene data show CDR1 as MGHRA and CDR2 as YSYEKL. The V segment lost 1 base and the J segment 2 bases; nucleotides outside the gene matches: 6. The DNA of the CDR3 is TGCGCCAGCAGCCAAGCGGGGGGGTTCTCAAACACCGGGGAGCTGTTTTTT. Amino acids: CASSQAGGFSNTGELFF.

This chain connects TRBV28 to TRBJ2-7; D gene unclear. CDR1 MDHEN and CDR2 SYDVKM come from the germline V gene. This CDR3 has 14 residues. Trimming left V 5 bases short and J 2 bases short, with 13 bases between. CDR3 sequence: CASSLVKTPYEQYF. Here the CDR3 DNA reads TGTGCCAGCAGTCTCGTTAAAACCCCCTACGAGCAGTACTTC.

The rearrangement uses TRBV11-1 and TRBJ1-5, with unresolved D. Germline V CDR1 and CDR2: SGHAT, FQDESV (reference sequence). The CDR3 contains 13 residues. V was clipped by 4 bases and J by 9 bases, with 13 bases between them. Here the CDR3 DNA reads TGTGCCAGCAGCTCAAGCTTTGACCGGCCCCAGCATTTT. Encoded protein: CASSSSFDRPQHF.

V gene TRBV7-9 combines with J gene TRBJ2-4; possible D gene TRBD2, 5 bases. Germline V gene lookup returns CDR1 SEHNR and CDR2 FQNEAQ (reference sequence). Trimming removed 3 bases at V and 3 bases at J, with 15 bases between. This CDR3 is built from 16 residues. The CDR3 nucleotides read TGTGCCAGCAGCTTTCGTTTAGAACTAGGCAAAAACATTCAGTACTTC. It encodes CASSFRLELGKNIQYF.

CDR3 DNA: TGTGCCAGTAGTATAAGGGACAGGACCTGGTCGGAGCAGTTCTTC. This encodes CASSIRDRTWSEQFF. J is TRBJ2-1 and V is TRBV19, with 8 bases aligning to TRBD1. V shed 2 bases, J shed 10 bases, and the junction held 10 bases outside the gene matches. Germline V gives CDR1 LNHDA, CDR2 SQIVND (reference sequence). This CDR3 is 15 amino acids long.

The CDR3 sequence: CATSRRSDTQYF. The CDR3 DNA follows: TGTGCCACCAGCCGCCGATCAGATACGCAGTATTTT. The rearrangement links TRBV15 to TRBJ2-3; D is unresolved. The CDR3 extends over 12 amino acids. Germline V gene sequence: CDR1 LNHNV, CDR2 YYDKDF (reference sequence). V was trimmed by 5 bases and J by 4 bases, leaving 7 bases between them.

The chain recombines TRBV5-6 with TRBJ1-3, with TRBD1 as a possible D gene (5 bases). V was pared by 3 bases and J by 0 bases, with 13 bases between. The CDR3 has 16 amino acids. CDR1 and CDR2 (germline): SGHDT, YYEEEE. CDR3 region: CASSWGLGVSGNTIYF. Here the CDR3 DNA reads TGTGCCAGCAGCTGGGGGTTGGGAGTCTCTGGAAACACCATATATTTT.

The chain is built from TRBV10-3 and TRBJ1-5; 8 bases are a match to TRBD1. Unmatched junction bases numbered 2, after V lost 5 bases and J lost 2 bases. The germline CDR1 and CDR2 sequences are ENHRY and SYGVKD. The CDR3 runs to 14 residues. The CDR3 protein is CAISLDRGNQPQHF. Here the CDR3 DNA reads TGTGCCATCAGTCTGGACAGGGGCAATCAGCCCCAGCATTTT.

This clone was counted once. CDR3 loop: CASSSGGTEAFF. CDR3 bases: TGTGCCAGTAGTTCTGGGGGAACTGAAGCTTTCTTT. This chain uses TRBV19 with TRBJ1-1; a possible D gene is TRBD1 (5 bases). This CDR3 contains 12 residues. Germline lookup yields CDR1 LNHDA and CDR2 SQIVND (reference sequence). The V end was cut by 5 bases, the J end by 5 bases, with 9 bases between. Drawing the rest from reference TRBV19 and TRBJ1-1, the complete variable domain is DGGITQSPKYLFRKEGQNVTLSCEQNLNHDAMYWYRQDPGQGLRLIYYSQIVNDFQKGDIAEGYSVSREKKESFPLTVTSAQKNPTAFYLCASSSGGTEAFFGQGTRLTVV.

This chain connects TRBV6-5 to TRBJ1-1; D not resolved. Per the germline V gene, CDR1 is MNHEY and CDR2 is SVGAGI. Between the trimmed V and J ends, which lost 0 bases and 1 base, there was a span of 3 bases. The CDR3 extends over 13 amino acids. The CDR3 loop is CASSYSSNTEAFF. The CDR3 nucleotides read TGTGCCAGCAGTTACTCCTCGAACACTGAAGCTTTCTTT.

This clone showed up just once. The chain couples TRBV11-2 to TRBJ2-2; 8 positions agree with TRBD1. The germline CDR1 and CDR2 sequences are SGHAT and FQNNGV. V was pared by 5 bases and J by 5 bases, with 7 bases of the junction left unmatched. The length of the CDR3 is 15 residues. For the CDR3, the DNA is TGTGCCAGCAGCCAGACAGGGGTGGGGACCGGGGAGCTGTTTTTT. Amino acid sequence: CASSQTGVGTGELFF.

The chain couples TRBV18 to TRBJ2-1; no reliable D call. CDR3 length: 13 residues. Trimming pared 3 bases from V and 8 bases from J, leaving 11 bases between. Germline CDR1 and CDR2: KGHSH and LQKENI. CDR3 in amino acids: CASSPLVRDEQFF. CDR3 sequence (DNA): TGTGCCAGCTCACCCCTCGTACGGGATGAGCAGTTCTTC.

As DNA, the CDR3 is TGTGCCAGCAGCCAATCTATCGGGTTCCGTACCGGCAGTGAGCAGTTCTTC. It is translated as CASSQSIGFRTGSEQFF. The V gene is TRBV3-1 (or the pseudogene TRBV3-2), the J gene TRBJ2-1; D ambiguous. Trimming stripped 2 bases from V and 9 bases from J, with 23 bases between. This CDR3 is built from 17 residues. The germline V gene has CDR1 LGHDT and CDR2 YNNKEL (reference sequence).

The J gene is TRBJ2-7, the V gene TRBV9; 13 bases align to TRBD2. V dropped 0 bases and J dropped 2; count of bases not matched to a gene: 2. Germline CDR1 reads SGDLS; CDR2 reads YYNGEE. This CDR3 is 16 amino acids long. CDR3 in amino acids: CASSVGTSGGAYEQYF. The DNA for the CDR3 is TGTGCCAGCAGCGTAGGAACTAGCGGGGGGGCCTACGAGCAGTACTTC.

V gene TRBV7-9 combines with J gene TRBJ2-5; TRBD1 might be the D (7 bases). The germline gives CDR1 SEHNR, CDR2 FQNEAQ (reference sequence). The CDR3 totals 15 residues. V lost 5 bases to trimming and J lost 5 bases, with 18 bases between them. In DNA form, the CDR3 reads TGTGCCAGCAGCGGGAAAGGAGGGACAGCGGAGACCCAGTACTTC. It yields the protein CASSGKGGTAETQYF.